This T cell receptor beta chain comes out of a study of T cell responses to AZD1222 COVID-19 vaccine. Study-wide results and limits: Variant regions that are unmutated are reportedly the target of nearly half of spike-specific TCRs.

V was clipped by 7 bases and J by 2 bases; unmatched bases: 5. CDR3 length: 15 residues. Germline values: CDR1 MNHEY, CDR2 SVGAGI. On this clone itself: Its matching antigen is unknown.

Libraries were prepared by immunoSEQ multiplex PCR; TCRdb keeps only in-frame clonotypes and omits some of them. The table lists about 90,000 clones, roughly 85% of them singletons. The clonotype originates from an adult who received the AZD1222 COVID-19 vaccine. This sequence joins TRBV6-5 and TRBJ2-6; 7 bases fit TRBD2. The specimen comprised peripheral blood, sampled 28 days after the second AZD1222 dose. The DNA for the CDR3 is TGTGCCAGCACCATGGGGGGGGCTGGGGCCAACGTCCTGACTTTC. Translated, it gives CASTMGGAGANVLTF.